These T cell receptor beta chains were read from a single sample in a study of T cell changes during pregnancy in multiple sclerosis. Method: immunoSEQ multiplex PCR; TCRdb's copy keeps in-frame clones and lacks some. The sample yields approximately 54,000 clones, about 91% seen once. The sequences come from peripheral blood, collected after pregnancy. Receptor source: a female donor in good health, enrolled as a control in a pregnancy study. Both conserved end residues are part of each CDR3. D genes are given only for firm matches. Size tells how often a clone was seen (once, few, many) or the class of an expanded clone, and some rows leave it out.

.	.	TRBV5-1	TRBJ1-2	TGCGCCAGCAGCGAGGGTGAGGGACACTCGCGTTATGGCTACACCTTC	CASSEGEGHSRYGYTF
TRBD1	.	TRBV4-3	TRBJ1-6	TGCGCCAGCAGCCAAGCCGGGACAGGGTTTTCACCCCTCCACTTT	CASSQAGTGFSPLHF
.	.	TRBV6-1	TRBJ1-2	TGTGCCAGCAGCCAAAGCGGGGGGAACTATGGCTACACCTTC	CASSQSGGNYGYTF
TRBD1	.	TRBV28	TRBJ2-7	TGTGCCAGCAACCCAGGGGGTTCCCACTCCTACGAGCAGTACTTC	CASNPGGSHSYEQYF
TRBD2	.	TRBV12-5	TRBJ2-7	TGTGCTAGTGGTTTGAGGAGCGGGGATAGCTCCTACGAGCAGTACTTC	CASGLRSGDSSYEQYF
.	.	TRBV9	TRBJ2-1	TGTGCCAGCAGCGTAGGAGGGACTCCCCCTACTGAGCAGTTCTTC	CASSVGGTPPTEQFF
TRBD1	once	TRBV29-1	TRBJ1-1	TGCAGCGCCGACGGACAGGGGTACACTGAAGCTTTCTTT	CSADGQGYTEAFF
.	.	TRBV11-2	TRBJ1-1	TGTGCCAGCAGCTTAGGGGGGGTAGGGACTGAAGCTTTCTTT	CASSLGGVGTEAFF
TRBD2	.	TRBV7-7	TRBJ2-1	TGTGCTAGCAGCTTAGGGCCTAGCGGGGTTTACAATGAGCAGTTCTTC	CASSLGPSGVYNEQFF
.	once	TRBV27	TRBJ2-1	TGTGCCAGCAGGGGGGCGTTTGTAAATGAGCAGTTCTTC	CASRGAFVNEQFF
.	.	TRBV29-1	TRBJ1-3	TGCAGCGTTGATTACGCAGGGGCCCACTCTGGAAACACCATATATTTT	CSVDYAGAHSGNTIYF
.	once	TRBV6-1	TRBJ1-5	TGTGCCAGCCATGAGGTCAGCAATCAGCCCCAGCATTTT	CASHEVSNQPQHF
.	.	TRBV7-8	TRBJ1-4	TGTGCCAGCAGCTTCTCGGGACTGGGAACTAATGAAAAACTGTTTTTT	CASSFSGLGTNEKLFF